Below, 23 T cell receptor beta chains from the same sample are listed, as sequenced in a study of T cells in tumors after PD-1 blockade. Libraries were prepared by immunoSEQ multiplex PCR; TCRdb keeps only in-frame clonotypes and omits some of them. The repertoire holds 55,000 to 70,000 clones, around 80% seen once, with about an eighth in the top ten. The sample here was PBMCs, taken before anti-PD-1 treatment. These receptors all come from a human donor with basal cell carcinoma.

V gene TRBV6-4 combines with J gene TRBJ1-5, with a possible D match to TRBD1 (5 bases). Deletions cut 3 bases from V and 2 bases from J, with 14 bases between. Germline CDR1 and CDR2: MRHNA and SNTAGT. The CDR3 is made up of 16 amino acids. In nucleotides, the CDR3 is TGTGCCAGCAGTGAAGTCGGGACCAAGGGCAATCAGCCCCAGCATTTT. Residues: CASSEVGTKGNQPQHF.

The V call is TRBV18, the J call TRBJ2-7; possibly TRBD1 or TRBD2 for D (5 bases each). The germline CDR1 and CDR2 sequences are KGHSH and LQKENI. This CDR3 region has 15 residues. V dropped 2 bases and J dropped 2 bases, with 13 bases sitting between them. CDR3 region: CASSPIPRGTYEQYF. For the CDR3, the DNA is TGTGCCAGCTCACCAATCCCACGGGGCACCTACGAGCAGTACTTC.

This clone was counted a few times. This chain joins TRBV4-1 and TRBJ2-7; 9 bases match TRBD1. Germline V gene lookup returns CDR1 MGHRA and CDR2 YSYEKL. The CDR3 spans 13 residues. V shed 5 bases and J 3 bases; nucleotides not matched to a gene: 2. The CDR3 loop reads CASSRDRDYEQYF. The CDR3, as DNA: TGCGCCAGCAGCAGGGACAGGGACTACGAGCAGTACTTC.

V gene TRBV6-5 combines with J gene TRBJ2-3, with D uncertain. The CDR3 totals 12 residues. Germline loops: CDR1 MNHEY, CDR2 SVGAGI. V lost 7 bases and J 2 bases, leaving 7 bases between the germline ends. The CDR3 protein is CASTPVTDTQYF. CDR3 sequence (DNA): TGTGCCAGCACCCCTGTCACAGATACGCAGTATTTT.

The rearrangement uses TRBV7-2 and TRBJ1-3, with TRBD1 matching over 7 bases. Germline V gene sequence: CDR1 SGHTA, CDR2 FQGNSA. The CDR3 has 15 residues. After removal of 4 bases from V and 3 bases from J, the junction contained 6 bases not matched to a gene. The CDR3 is CASSSEGAYGNTIYF. The DNA for the CDR3 is TGTGCCAGCAGCTCGGAGGGGGCTTATGGAAACACCATATATTTT.

The chain links TRBV5-6 to TRBJ2-2; tentatively, D is TRBD1 (5 bases). The CDR3 covers 13 residues. Germline-derived CDR1 and CDR2 are SGHDT and YYEEEE. The germline V and J ends were trimmed by 5 bases and 4 bases, with 9 bases remaining between them. The CDR3 bases are TGTGCCAGCAGGGAAACAGGCACCGGGGAGCTGTTTTTT. Amino acid sequence: CASRETGTGELFF.

The chain recombines TRBV7-3 with TRBJ1-2, with unresolved D. From germline, CDR1 is SGHTA and CDR2 FQGTGA. Trimming cost V 2 bases and J 8 bases, with 12 bases left between them. This CDR3 has 13 residues. The CDR3 nucleotides are TGTGCCAGCAGCTTAGGAGACGGACGCGGCTACACCTTC. Encoded protein: CASSLGDGRGYTF.

This clone appeared once. This rearrangement joins TRBV12-5 to TRBJ1-1; TRBD1 might be the D (5 bases). This CDR3 is built from 16 residues. The germline V and J ends were trimmed by 7 bases and 0 bases, with 18 bases remaining between them. The germline V gene encodes CDR1 LGHNT and CDR2 FRNRAP. The DNA for the CDR3 is TGTGCTAGTGTCTTGGGACGGGGGACCCTGAACACTGAAGCTTTCTTT. Protein: CASVLGRGTLNTEAFF.

This rearrangement joins TRBV13 to TRBJ1-3; 7 nucleotides match TRBD1. Germline CDR1 PRHDT, CDR2 FYEKMQ (reference sequence). V trimming: 5 bases; J trimming: 0 bases; junction bases outside the gene matches: 4. This CDR3 is 15 amino acids long. The CDR3 nucleotides read TGTGCCAGCAGCGAGACAGGGAACTCTGGAAACACCATATATTTT. Translating it yields CASSETGNSGNTIYF.

The gene calls are TRBV6-5 and TRBJ1-3, with D tentatively TRBD1 (5 bases). V was cut by 8 bases and J by 4 bases, with 15 bases left in between. In germline, CDR1 is MNHEY, CDR2 SVGAGI. The CDR3 covers 14 residues. CDR3 amino acids: CASAGTLEGNTIYF. The CDR3 DNA sequence: TGTGCCAGCGCCGGGACCCTCGAGGGAAACACCATATATTTT.

This sequence joins TRBV4-1 and TRBJ1-2; no clear D gene. The CDR3 has 13 residues. V was cut by 5 bases and J by 2 bases, with 9 bases left in between. The germline V gene encodes CDR1 MGHRA and CDR2 YSYEKL. CDR3 region: CASSSNTNYGYTF. The CDR3 DNA reads TGCGCCAGCAGCTCCAACACCAACTATGGCTACACCTTC.

The chain carries TRBV5-4 and TRBJ1-5, with D possibly being TRBD1 (5 bases). V was cut by 3 bases and J by 8 bases, with 12 bases left in between. CDR1 is SGHNT and CDR2 is YYREEE in the germline V gene (reference sequence). This CDR3 region has 13 residues. The CDR3 DNA is TGTGCCAGCAGCTCCGGTCGGGGGGAGCCCCAGCATTTT. Protein product: CASSSGRGEPQHF.

This clone occurred a few times. The genes are TRBV29-1 and TRBJ2-1, with 8 bases that match TRBD2. CDR1 and CDR2 from the germline V gene are SQVTM and ANQGSEA. J lost 16 bases, V lost 0 bases, and 11 bases had no gene match. This CDR3 spans 13 amino acids. CDR3 region: CSVEDPGGARRFF. The CDR3 nucleotides read TGCAGCGTTGAAGATCCCGGGGGGGCCAGGCGATTCTTC.

The CDR3 spells CASSQEVTMSYEQYF. The CDR3 DNA sequence: TGCGCCAGCAGCCAGGAGGTTACGATGTCCTACGAGCAGTACTTC. The V call is TRBV4-1, the J call TRBJ2-7; possibly TRBD2 for D (5 bases). This CDR3 spans 15 amino acids. Germline assignment: CDR1 MGHRA and CDR2 YSYEKL. V was pared by 3 bases and J by 1 base, with 13 bases between.

The rearrangement uses TRBV19 and TRBJ1-3; weak D call: TRBD1 (6 bases). Trimming shortened V by 6 bases and J by 3 bases, and 15 bases separated the two germline ends. The CDR3 is 15 amino acids. Germline CDR1 reads LNHDA; CDR2 reads SQIVND (reference sequence). The CDR3 DNA reads TGTGCCAGTAGCGACCAGGGGAGTTTTGGAAACACCATATATTTT. This encodes CASSDQGSFGNTIYF.

This sequence joins TRBV5-5 and TRBJ1-4; D is undetermined. The CDR3 is made up of 13 amino acids. CDR1 is SGHKS, CDR2 YYEKEE, per germline (reference sequence). V shed 0 bases and J shed 7 bases, with 7 bases lying between them. The CDR3 sequence is CASSLVLSEKLFF. The CDR3 region has the DNA TGTGCCAGCAGCTTGGTCCTGAGTGAAAAACTGTTTTTT.

This clone was recorded once. The chain joins TRBV5-6 to TRBJ1-3; 7 bases are shared with TRBD1. This CDR3 has 16 residues. Germline V gene data show CDR1 as SGHDT and CDR2 as YYEEEE. After removal of 1 base from V and 0 bases from J, the junction contained 4 bases not matched to a gene. The CDR3 DNA is TGTGCCAGCAGCTTGACAGGGGTTCCCTCTGGAAACACCATATATTTT. Residues: CASSLTGVPSGNTIYF.

The chain combines TRBV11-3 with TRBJ2-1, with D perhaps matching TRBD2 (6 bases). CDR3 size: 15 residues. CDR1 and CDR2 from the germline V gene are SGHNT and YENEEA. V dropped 5 bases and J dropped 10 bases, with 21 bases sitting between them. CDR3 nucleotide sequence: TGTGCCAGCAGCCCGTCCATGACATTGGGGAGGGAGCAGTTCTTC. It translates to CASSPSMTLGREQFF.

The CDR3 region has the DNA TGTGCCAGCAGCTTGATGACTTATGGCTACACCTTC. This sequence encodes CASSLMTYGYTF. The gene calls are TRBV5-8 and TRBJ1-2; D unclear. Germline V gene sequence: CDR1 SGHTS, CDR2 YDEGEE. Trimming took 1 base from V and 5 from J, leaving 6 bases between them. The CDR3 spans 12 residues. The entire variable domain, with the rest obtained from reference TRBV5-8 and TRBJ1-2, is as follows: EAGVTQSPTHLIKTRGQQATLRCSPISGHTSVYWYQQALGLGLQFLLWYDEGEERNRGNFPPRFSGRQFPNYSSELNVNALELEDSALYLCASSLMTYGYTFGSGTRLTVV.

The genes are TRBV6-5 and TRBJ2-2; no clear D gene. The V and J ends lost 7 bases and 0 bases respectively, with 6 bases between them. From germline, CDR1 is MNHEY and CDR2 SVGAGI. The CDR3 has 13 residues. The CDR3 nucleotides are TGTGCCAGCACCAACACGAACACCGGGGAGCTGTTTTTT. As protein: CASTNTNTGELFF.

The chain combines TRBV18 with TRBJ2-5, with D tentatively TRBD2 (7 bases). The CDR3 extends over 14 amino acids. Per germline, CDR1 KGHSH and CDR2 LQKENI. The V and J ends lost 4 bases and 5 bases respectively, with 14 bases between them. The CDR3: CASSRGGRWETQYF. As DNA, the CDR3 is TGTGCCAGCTCACGGGGGGGCCGCTGGGAGACCCAGTACTTC.

V gene TRBV6-4 combines with J gene TRBJ2-3, with D possibly called TRBD1 or TRBD2 (5 bases each). The CDR3 is 13 amino acids. The V end was cut by 3 bases, the J end by 6 bases, with 10 bases between. The germline V gene has CDR1 MRHNA and CDR2 SNTAGT. The CDR3 DNA reads as TGTGCCAGCAGTGAACTGAGGGGTGATACGCAGTATTTT. This codes for CASSELRGDTQYF.

The J gene is TRBJ1-1, the V gene TRBV20-1, with 11 nucleotides matching TRBD1. Germline V lookup: CDR1 DFQATT, CDR2 SNEGSKA (reference sequence). There are 15 residues in the CDR3. Unmatched junction bases numbered 3, after V lost 3 bases and J lost 0 bases. DNA for the CDR3: TGCAGTGCTAGTAGGACAGGGGGCATGAACACTGAAGCTTTCTTT. Protein product: CSASRTGGMNTEAFF.